Following are 28 T cell receptor beta chains from one sample sequenced in a study of blood T cell repertoires in COVID-19. Measured with immunoSEQ multiplex PCR; TCRdb has only the in-frame clones, and not every one. The sample lists tens of thousands of clones, approximately 80% occurring once. The sequenced material came from peripheral blood. These receptors were taken from a man in his 70s with COVID-19, enrolled during active disease.

The chain joins TRBV30 to TRBJ1-2; TRBD1 is a possible D gene (5 bases). This CDR3 is 13 amino acids long. Germline assignment: CDR1 GTSNPN and CDR2 SVGIG (reference sequence). V was trimmed by 4 bases and J by 8 bases, leaving 17 bases between them. In nucleotides, the CDR3 is TGTGCCTGGATTCGGGGGATAGGAGGGGGCTACACCTTC. This codes for CAWIRGIGGGYTF.

V and J are TRBV7-3 and TRBJ2-2; 9 bases map to TRBD1. V dropped 5 bases and J dropped 6; count of bases not matched to a gene: 7. The length of the CDR3 is 15 residues. Germline CDR1 is SGHTA and CDR2 is FQGTGA. Here the CDR3 reads CASSPTGTGPGELFF. CDR3 sequence (DNA): TGTGCCAGCAGCCCCACCGGGACAGGGCCCGGGGAGCTGTTTTTT. The complete variable domain, with remaining parts taken from reference TRBV7-3 and TRBJ2-2, reads GAGVSQTPSNKVTEKGKYVELRCDPISGHTALYWYRQSLGQGPEFLIYFQGTGAADDSGLPNDRFFAVRPEGSVSTLKIQRTERGDSAVYLCASSPTGTGPGELFFGEGSRLTVL.

The rearrangement links TRBV5-1 to TRBJ1-3; weak D call: TRBD1 (6 bases). The germline V and J ends were trimmed by 5 bases and 0 bases, with 27 bases remaining between them. Germline V CDR1 and CDR2: SGHRS, YFSETQ. CDR3 length: 20 residues. CDR3 sequence: CASSPSILTRDTSSGNTIYF. In DNA form, the CDR3 reads TGCGCCAGCAGTCCCTCTATACTTACCCGGGACACGAGCTCTGGAAACACCATATATTTT.

This clone was counted a few times. V gene TRBV28 combines with J gene TRBJ1-1, with D uncertain. CDR1 and CDR2 from the germline V gene are MDHEN and SYDVKM. This CDR3 comprises 13 residues. V dropped 5 bases and J dropped 4 bases, with 11 bases sitting between them. DNA for the CDR3: TGTGCCAGCAGTCCCAGAGGAGGCACTGAAGCTTTCTTT. Translating it yields CASSPRGGTEAFF. Complete variable domain (other parts from reference TRBV28 and TRBJ1-1): DVKVTQSSRYLVKRTGEKVFLECVQDMDHENMFWYRQDPGLGLRLIYFSYDVKMKEKGDIPEGYSVSREKKERFSLILESASTNQTSMYLCASSPRGGTEAFFGQGTRLTVV.

This clone was recorded only once. The chain employs TRBV28 and TRBJ1-2, with D unclear. V lost 3 bases and J lost 4, with 15 bases in between. The CDR3 runs 15 residues. Germline V gene sequence: CDR1 MDHEN, CDR2 SYDVKM. The CDR3 sequence: CASSFGGSSLYGYTF. CDR3 DNA sequence: TGTGCCAGCAGTTTTGGCGGGAGTTCCCTCTATGGCTACACCTTC.

This rearrangement joins TRBV4-2 to TRBJ1-3; D is unresolved. The germline V gene has CDR1 LGHNA and CDR2 YNFKEQ. V was shortened by 0 bases and J by 0 bases, with 12 bases between the two germline ends. The CDR3 covers 17 residues. This CDR3 reads CASSQELRVFSGNTIYF. In DNA, the CDR3 is TGTGCCAGCAGCCAAGAATTAAGAGTTTTCTCTGGAAACACCATATATTTT.

The chain uses TRBV28 and TRBJ1-5; tentative D call: TRBD1 (6 bases). Trimming cost V 11 bases and J 1 base, with 15 bases left between them. Germline V gene sequence: CDR1 MDHEN, CDR2 SYDVKM. The CDR3 runs 14 residues. This chain's CDR3 is CAAHLRGSNQPQHF. The CDR3 bases are TGTGCCGCACATTTGAGGGGGAGCAATCAGCCCCAGCATTTT.

This clone has only one observation. The rearrangement links TRBV27 to TRBJ2-7, with D tentatively TRBD2 (6 bases). V lost 6 bases and J 3 bases, leaving 18 bases between the germline ends. The CDR3 runs 15 residues. Looked up from germline, CDR1 is MNHEY and CDR2 is SMNVEV (reference sequence). The CDR3 coding sequence is TGTGCCAGCAGGTCCCATAGCGGCCCGGACTACGAGCAGTACTTC. Its translation is CASRSHSGPDYEQYF.

There are a few counts of this clone. V and J are TRBV5-6 and TRBJ1-2; D uncertain. The CDR3 runs to 14 residues. V was clipped by 4 bases and J by 4 bases, with 14 bases between them. Germline V lookup: CDR1 SGHDT, CDR2 YYEEEE. The CDR3 loop reads CASSVLGVGYGYTF. CDR3 bases: TGTGCCAGCAGCGTCCTCGGAGTTGGCTATGGCTACACCTTC.

CDR3 loop: CASSFSNTEAFF. The CDR3 bases are TGTGCCAGTAGTTTCTCGAACACTGAAGCTTTCTTT. The chain links TRBV19 to TRBJ1-1; D uncertain. Per the germline V gene, CDR1 is LNHDA and CDR2 is SQIVND (reference sequence). The length of the CDR3 is 12 residues. Trimming left V 5 bases short and J 1 base short, with 5 bases between.

The V call is TRBV5-6, the J call TRBJ2-2, with D perhaps matching TRBD2 (7 bases). Trimming left V 3 bases short and J 4 bases short, with 16 bases between. CDR1 is SGHDT, CDR2 YYEEEE, per germline. This CDR3 spans 16 amino acids. This CDR3 reads CASSSTGWGGTGELFF. In DNA form, the CDR3 reads TGTGCCAGCAGCTCCACAGGGTGGGGGGGCACCGGGGAGCTGTTTTTT.

The chain recombines TRBV5-1 with TRBJ2-2; TRBD1 matches at 8 bases. Germline values: CDR1 SGHRS, CDR2 YFSETQ. The junction had 6 bases not matched to a gene; V was cut back by 4 bases and J by 4 bases. CDR3 length: 15 residues. The CDR3, as DNA: TGCGCCAGCAGCCCGGACAGGGTAGTCACCGGGGAGCTGTTTTTT. It codes for CASSPDRVVTGELFF.

The CDR3 nucleotides are TGTGCCAGCAGCCAAGCGCCTAGCGGGAGCTCCGCCGGGGAGCAGTTCTTC. Protein product: CASSQAPSGSSAGEQFF. J is TRBJ2-1 and V is TRBV3-1 (or the pseudogene TRBV3-2); 10 nucleotides match TRBD2. Germline CDR1 LGHDT, CDR2 YNNKEL (reference sequence). V lost 1 base to trimming and J lost 10 bases; unmatched junction nucleotides: 13. CDR3 length: 17 residues.

The rearrangement links TRBV6-1 to TRBJ1-6; D is possibly TRBD1 (6 bases). This CDR3 is built from 18 residues. Germline V gene lookup returns CDR1 MNHNS and CDR2 SASEGT. V shed 2 bases and J shed 0 bases, with 14 bases lying between them. The CDR3 loop reads CASSESVTGSSYNSPLHF. The CDR3 DNA follows: TGTGCCAGCAGTGAATCGGTCACAGGGAGCTCCTATAATTCACCCCTCCACTTT.

The V call is TRBV5-1, the J call TRBJ2-5; TRBD2 matches 10 bases. The trim removed 4 bases at V and 2 bases at J, leaving 8 bases unmatched. The CDR3 runs to 16 residues. CDR1 and CDR2 (germline): SGHRS, YFSETQ. CDR3 amino acids: CASSPDPGLAQETQYF. CDR3 coding DNA: TGCGCCAGCAGCCCCGATCCGGGACTAGCGCAAGAGACCCAGTACTTC.

The J gene is TRBJ1-2, the V gene TRBV28; weak D call: TRBD1 (5 bases). This CDR3 is built from 15 residues. Germline V CDR1 and CDR2: MDHEN, SYDVKM. Trimming stripped 6 bases from V and 5 bases from J, with 19 bases between. The CDR3 region is CASRPPGGEVYGYTF. DNA for the CDR3: TGTGCCAGCAGACCCCCGGGGGGGGAGGTGTATGGCTACACCTTC.

There are a few counts of this clone. This chain uses TRBV4-3 with TRBJ2-7, with 7 bases that match TRBD1. This CDR3 is 14 amino acids long. CDR1 and CDR2 from the germline V gene are LGHNA and YSLEER. V was pared by 3 bases and J by 1 base, with 3 bases of the junction left unmatched. This chain's CDR3 is CASSQTGFSYEQYF. In DNA form, the CDR3 reads TGCGCCAGCAGCCAGACAGGGTTTTCCTACGAGCAGTACTTC.

The chain uses TRBV5-1 and TRBJ1-1; 8 bases agree with TRBD1. The CDR3 length is 16 residues. Germline assignment: CDR1 SGHRS and CDR2 YFSETQ. The junction had 12 bases not matched to a gene; V was cut back by 0 bases and J by 8 bases. The DNA for the CDR3 is TGCGCCAGCAGCTTGGCCTCCCGGACAGGGCCCGACGAAGCTTTCTTT. This gives the protein CASSLASRTGPDEAFF.

The chain recombines TRBV5-5 with TRBJ1-1; TRBD1 might be the D (6 bases). The CDR3 consists of 13 residues. Trimming left V 4 bases short and J 3 bases short, with 10 bases between. The germline CDR1 and CDR2 sequences are SGHKS and YYEKEE (reference sequence). CDR3 bases: TGTGCCAGCAGCGCCCACAGGGACACTGAAGCTTTCTTT. Translation gives CASSAHRDTEAFF.

The chain uses TRBV18 and TRBJ1-2; no reliable D call. V was trimmed by 3 bases and J by 6 bases, leaving 14 bases between them. The CDR3 runs to 14 residues. Germline-derived CDR1 and CDR2 are KGHSH and LQKENI. CDR3 sequence reads: CASSPQRDGNGYTF. Written as DNA, the CDR3 is TGTGCCAGCTCACCTCAACGGGATGGTAATGGCTACACCTTC.

The V call is TRBV5-1, the J call TRBJ2-1, with TRBD2 as a possible D gene (5 bases). Trimming left V 2 bases short and J 2 bases short, with 11 bases between. Germline V gene data show CDR1 as SGHRS and CDR2 as YFSETQ. This CDR3 contains 15 residues. The CDR3 spells CASSFSEFPYNEQFF. CDR3 in DNA: TGCGCCAGCAGCTTTAGCGAGTTTCCCTACAATGAGCAGTTCTTC.

The J gene is TRBJ1-2, the V gene TRBV19; a weak D match, TRBD1 (5 bases). The ends were cut back, 3 bases at V and 2 bases at J, with 13 bases in the middle. The CDR3 sequence is 15 residues long. Germline V gene data show CDR1 as LNHDA and CDR2 as SQIVND (reference sequence). In nucleotides, the CDR3 is TGTGCCAGTAGTATCAAGGGGATGGGGAACTATGGCTACACCTTC. Its protein is CASSIKGMGNYGYTF. Complete variable domain (other parts from reference TRBV19 and TRBJ1-2): DGGITQSPKYLFRKEGQNVTLSCEQNLNHDAMYWYRQDPGQGLRLIYYSQIVNDFQKGDIAEGYSVSREKKESFPLTVTSAQKNPTAFYLCASSIKGMGNYGYTFGSGTRLTVV.

The CDR3 spells CSANRDTEAFF. CDR3 DNA: TGCAGTGCTAACCGGGACACTGAAGCTTTCTTT. This chain joins TRBV20-1 and TRBJ1-1; D remains unclear. Germline values: CDR1 DFQATT, CDR2 SNEGSKA (reference sequence). The ends were cut back, 4 bases at V and 3 bases at J, with 6 bases in the middle. The CDR3 spans 11 residues.

The chain uses TRBV9 and TRBJ1-1; the D is unclear. V was pared by 6 bases and J by 0 bases, with 9 bases between. The CDR3 length is 13 residues. The V gene's germline CDR1 is SGDLS and CDR2 YYNGEE. The DNA for the CDR3 is TGTGCCAGCACCCGTAGTATGAACACTGAAGCTTTCTTT. Its protein product is CASTRSMNTEAFF.

J is TRBJ1-1 and V is TRBV4-3, with D possibly matching TRBD1 (6 bases). Germline V gene sequence: CDR1 LGHNA, CDR2 YSLEER. V shed 0 bases and J shed 1 base, with 12 bases lying between them. The CDR3 spans 16 residues. The CDR3 region has the DNA TGCGCCAGCAGCCAAGATATAAGACAGGAGAACACTGAAGCTTTCTTT. The encoded protein is CASSQDIRQENTEAFF.

CDR3 loop: CASVPKRRDSSQEAFF. The CDR3 DNA follows: TGTGCCAGCGTTCCGAAACGCCGGGACAGCAGCCAAGAAGCTTTCTTT. The V and J genes are TRBV11-1 and TRBJ1-1, with 7 bases aligning to TRBD1. With 8 bases clipped from V and 8 bases from J, the junction kept 20 bases outside the gene matches. The CDR3 covers 16 residues. Germline CDR1 is SGHAT and CDR2 is FQDESV (reference sequence).

V is TRBV7-2 and J is TRBJ2-3; 11 bases fit TRBD2. J gave up 6 bases and V 8 bases, and 7 bases lay outside the gene matches. Germline CDR1 reads SGHTA; CDR2 reads FQGNSA. The CDR3 contains 14 residues. Written as DNA, the CDR3 is TGTGCCAGCTCCTTCACTAGCGGGAGTGATACGCAGTATTTT. This translates into CASSFTSGSDTQYF.

The chain has TRBV24-1 and TRBJ1-5, with unresolved D. The CDR3 totals 13 residues. V lost 0 bases, J lost 9 bases, and 8 bases lay in between. Per the germline V gene, CDR1 is KGHDR and CDR2 is SFDVKD. CDR3 DNA: TGTGCCACCAGTGATTTGCGTTCGGGGCCCCAGCATTTT. It codes for CATSDLRSGPQHF.